This TCR beta chain came from a study of cytomegalovirus exposure and HLA in healthy donors. Study-wide context: From donors who were HLA-typed, an early data release held 80 million to 85 million unique TCRs.

Germline V lookup: CDR1 SQVTM, CDR2 ANQGSEA. After removal of 4 bases from V and 3 bases from J, the junction contained 4 bases not matched to a gene. The CDR3 is 13 residues long. Findings of the study overall: Immune exposure was documented only through CMV serostatus.

Regarding this clone: The antigen remains undetermined.

PCR was performed using 60 Vbeta and 13 Jbeta primers. Generated by immunoSEQ multiplex PCR, the TCRdb table keeps only in-frame clones and is missing some. The data show around 130,000 clones, with 73% seen just once and roughly 2.1% held by the top ten. The V gene is TRBV29-1, the J gene TRBJ1-1; 8 bases map to TRBD1. The sample was PBMCs. The TCR was taken from a woman aged 35 to 49 in good health and CMV-seropositive. The CDR3 sequence is CSVASRGHTEAFF. The CDR3 nucleotides are TGCAGCGTTGCGAGCAGGGGGCACACTGAAGCTTTCTTT. The variable domain in full, completed from reference TRBV29-1 and TRBJ1-1, reads SAVISQKPSRDICQRGTSLTIQCQVDSQVTMMFWYRQQPGQSLTLIATANQGSEATYESGFVIDKFPISRPNLTFSTLTVSNMSPEDSSIYLCSVASRGHTEAFFGQGTRLTVV.